What follows are 26 T cell receptor beta chains derived from one specimen sequenced in a study of T cells after yellow fever vaccination. One entry per CDR3 protein results from TCRdb running MiXCR on the 5' RACE reads. The data contain hundreds of thousands of distinct CDR3 sequences, about a fifth of them singletons. The sample was PBMCs, taken 15 days after the yellow fever booster vaccination. The receptors were gathered from a man aged 25 to 40 who received the YFV17D yellow fever vaccine.

This clonotype was seen only a few times. The rearrangement joins TRBV7-9 to TRBJ2-3, with D unclear. Trimming shortened V by 4 bases and J by 1 base, and 12 bases separated the two germline ends. The CDR3 consists of 15 residues. The germline V gene has CDR1 SEHNR and CDR2 FQNEAQ (reference sequence). Here the CDR3 DNA reads TGTGCCAGCAGCTCGTACAACCCCGGCACAGATACGCAGTATTTT. Translated: CASSSYNPGTDTQYF.

The CDR3 spells CASSISPRPTYEQYF. CDR3 in DNA: TGTGCCAGTAGTATATCTCCGAGGCCCACCTACGAGCAGTACTTC. The gene calls are TRBV19 and TRBJ2-7, with D hard to call. The CDR3 runs to 15 residues. V was cut by 2 bases and J by 2 bases, with 13 bases left in between. Germline lookup yields CDR1 LNHDA and CDR2 SQIVND (reference sequence).

This clonotype came up a few times. The V gene is TRBV4-3, the J gene TRBJ1-1; the D is unclear. The CDR3 is 15 amino acids. Per the germline V gene, CDR1 is LGHNA and CDR2 is YSLEER. With 0 bases removed from V and 4 bases from J, the gap between germline ends came to 12 bases. In nucleotides, the CDR3 is TGCGCCAGCAGCCAAGAAGGAGTATTGGGCACTGAAGCTTTCTTT. Translated: CASSQEGVLGTEAFF.

This clonotype was counted at least ten times. The chain is built from TRBV7-8 and TRBJ2-7; 12 bases agree with TRBD2. Trimming cost V 5 bases and J 4 bases; bases outside gene matches: 6. The germline V gene has CDR1 SGHVS and CDR2 FQNEAQ. CDR3 length: 15 amino acids. CDR3 coding DNA: TGTGCCAGCAGCCAAGGACTAGCGGGATTATACGAGCAGTACTTC. Translated: CASSQGLAGLYEQYF.

The gene calls are TRBV19 and TRBJ2-3, with a tentative D call TRBD2 (5 bases). CDR1 is LNHDA and CDR2 is SQIVND in the germline V gene (reference sequence). The CDR3 length is 15 residues. Trimming removed 3 bases from V and 5 bases from J, with 15 bases in between. CDR3 nucleotides: TGTGCCAGTAGTATGGGCCGAGTCGGGGAAGATACGCAGTATTTT. This encodes CASSMGRVGEDTQYF.

The V gene is TRBV7-9, the J gene TRBJ2-1; 7 nucleotides agree with TRBD2. Unmatched junction bases numbered 5, after V lost 7 bases and J lost 2 bases. The CDR3 covers 14 residues. Germline CDR1 and CDR2: SEHNR and FQNEAQ (reference sequence). CDR3 residues: CASNEAGAYNEQFF. The CDR3 bases are TGTGCCAGCAACGAGGCGGGAGCCTACAATGAGCAGTTCTTC.

V gene TRBV30 combines with J gene TRBJ1-1; D gene ambiguous. Trimming removed 0 bases at V and 5 bases at J, with 10 bases between. The CDR3 consists of 13 residues. Germline CDR1 is GTSNPN and CDR2 is SVGIG (reference sequence). CDR3 nucleotide sequence: TGTGCCTGGAGTGTGAGTTCGAGAACTGAAGCTTTCTTT. Protein: CAWSVSSRTEAFF. Full variable domain (missing parts from reference TRBV30 and TRBJ1-1): SQTIHQWPATLVQPVGSPLSLECTVEGTSNPNLYWYRQAAGRGLQLLFYSVGIGQISSEVPQNLSASRPQDRQFILSSKKLLLSDSGFYLCAWSVSSRTEAFFGQGTRLTVV.

This clonotype has at least ten counts. The chain combines TRBV20-1 with TRBJ2-1, with a weak D call TRBD2 (5 bases). The V gene lost 3 bases and the J gene lost 0 bases, with 9 bases spanning the gap. CDR1 is DFQATT, CDR2 SNEGSKA, per germline (reference sequence). The CDR3 contains 14 residues. The CDR3 protein is CSASGVSSYNEQFF. CDR3 bases: TGCAGTGCTAGCGGGGTAAGCTCCTACAATGAGCAGTTCTTC.

This clonotype occurred a few times. The chain has TRBV12-3 or TRBV12-4 and TRBJ2-1; 13 bases line up with TRBD2. CDR3 length equals 13 residues. The J segment lost 10 bases and the V segment lost 10 bases, leaving 7 bases of the junction unmatched. The CDR3 protein is CATRLAGGREQFF. Written as DNA, the CDR3 is TGTGCCACCCGACTAGCGGGAGGTCGAGAGCAGTTCTTC.

This clonotype turned up a few times. The chain uses TRBV5-4 and TRBJ2-7; D is tentatively TRBD1 or TRBD2 (5 bases each). Between the trimmed V and J ends, which lost 5 bases and 3 bases, there was a span of 18 bases. Germline CDR1 reads SGHNT; CDR2 reads YYREEE (reference sequence). The CDR3 contains 15 residues. The CDR3 sequence is CASREGPSEFYEQYF. For the CDR3, the DNA is TGTGCCAGCAGAGAGGGGCCAAGCGAATTCTACGAGCAGTACTTC.

There are a few counts of this clonotype. Here the CDR3 reads CASSRQGESYEQYF. The DNA for the CDR3 is TGTGCCAGCAGCAGACAGGGGGAATCCTACGAGCAGTACTTC. The J gene is TRBJ2-7, the V gene TRBV28; 9 bases line up with TRBD1. This CDR3 comprises 14 residues. V shed 6 bases and J 1 base; nucleotides not matched to a gene: 4. The germline gives CDR1 MDHEN, CDR2 SYDVKM.

This clonotype appeared a few times. The chain carries TRBV6-1 and TRBJ2-3; TRBD2 agrees at 7 bases. The CDR3 extends over 15 amino acids. With 5 bases clipped from V and 5 bases from J, the junction kept 10 bases outside the gene matches. Looked up from germline, CDR1 is MNHNS and CDR2 is SASEGT. In nucleotides, the CDR3 is TGTGCCAGCAGTCAGGTAGCGGGCACAGAAGATACGCAGTATTTT. This encodes CASSQVAGTEDTQYF.

The gene calls are TRBV5-1 and TRBJ2-7; no reliable D call. V was trimmed by 2 bases and J by 1 base, leaving 10 bases between them. The germline gives CDR1 SGHRS, CDR2 YFSETQ. The CDR3 consists of 14 residues. In nucleotides, the CDR3 is TGCGCCAGCAGCTTAGGGCCACCGTCCTACGAGCAGTACTTC. This gives the protein CASSLGPPSYEQYF.

This clonotype has just a few counts. The rearrangement uses TRBV7-9 and TRBJ2-3, with 8 bases aligning to TRBD2. With 1 base clipped from V and 10 bases from J, the junction kept 1 base outside the gene matches. The CDR3 contains 12 residues. Looked up from germline, CDR1 is SEHNR and CDR2 is FQNEAQ (reference sequence). The CDR3 reads CASSLELAAQYF. The CDR3 DNA follows: TGTGCCAGCAGCTTAGAACTAGCGGCGCAGTATTTT.

In DNA form, the CDR3 reads TGCGCCAGCAGCTATGACGGGGCTCCCAATCAGCCCCAGCATTTT. Translation: CASSYDGAPNQPQHF. This chain joins TRBV5-1 and TRBJ1-5, with D possibly TRBD1 on 5 matching bases. Germline CDR1 reads SGHRS; CDR2 reads YFSETQ. With 3 bases removed from V and 3 bases from J, the gap between germline ends came to 13 bases. CDR3 length equals 15 residues.

The sample holds a few counts of this clonotype. The chain joins TRBV29-1 to TRBJ2-5; tentatively, D is TRBD2 (6 bases). CDR3 length: 11 amino acids. The germline V gene encodes CDR1 SQVTM and CDR2 ANQGSEA. The V end lost 7 bases, the J end lost 2 bases, and 8 bases lay between the germline ends. The CDR3 coding sequence is TGCAGCGCCCGGGAGCAAGAGACCCAGTACTTC. This sequence encodes CSAREQETQYF.

This clonotype was picked up a small number of times. The rearrangement links TRBV19 to TRBJ2-1, with D uncertain. Trimming shortened V by 4 bases and J by 10 bases, and 11 bases separated the two germline ends. CDR1 is LNHDA and CDR2 is SQIVND in the germline V gene (reference sequence). CDR3 length: 12 residues. The CDR3 sequence is CASSTSPGEQFF. The CDR3 region has the DNA TGTGCCAGTAGTACGTCCCCCGGAGAGCAGTTCTTC.

In its sample, this clonotype was seen a few times. The chain combines TRBV6-2 or TRBV6-3 with TRBJ2-2, with D uncertain. Germline V lookup: CDR1 MNHEY, CDR2 SVGEGT. The CDR3 is 15 residues long. V was clipped by 5 bases and J by 1 base, with 11 bases between them. For the CDR3, the DNA is TGTGCCAGCAGTCGCTCATACAAGAACACCGGGGAGCTGTTTTTT. This sequence encodes CASSRSYKNTGELFF.

V gene TRBV28 combines with J gene TRBJ2-5; 10 bases are shared with TRBD1. The V and J ends lost 10 bases and 1 base, in that order; junction bases with no gene match: 3. Germline V gene sequence: CDR1 MDHEN, CDR2 SYDVKM. The CDR3 loop spans 13 amino acids. The CDR3 nucleotides read TGTGCCACCGGGACAGGGGTCCAAGAGACCCAGTACTTC. Translating it yields CATGTGVQETQYF.

This chain connects TRBV7-9 to TRBJ2-1, with 8 bases lining up with TRBD1. The CDR3 length is 15 residues. Germline-derived CDR1 and CDR2 are SEHNR and FQNEAQ (reference sequence). V shed 4 bases, J shed 2 bases, and the junction held 4 bases outside the gene matches. The CDR3 nucleotides read TGTGCCAGCAGCTATGGACAGGGCACCTACAATGAGCAGTTCTTC. Translating gives CASSYGQGTYNEQFF.

The table lists this clonotype with many counts. This chain joins TRBV25-1 and TRBJ2-7; 11 bases are a match to TRBD2. CDR1 and CDR2 (germline): MGHDK, SYGVNS. V trimming: 4 bases; J trimming: 2 bases; junction bases outside the gene matches: 4. This CDR3 comprises 15 residues. CDR3 sequence reads: CASSVGTSGTYEQYF. CDR3 DNA: TGTGCCAGCAGTGTGGGGACTAGCGGAACCTACGAGCAGTACTTC.

The rearrangement links TRBV12-3 or TRBV12-4 to TRBJ2-2; tentative D call: TRBD2 (6 bases). V was trimmed by 3 bases and J by 2 bases, leaving 13 bases between them. The CDR3 runs 16 residues. CDR3 in amino acids: CASSLLGGENTGELFF. In DNA form, the CDR3 reads TGTGCCAGCAGTTTGTTGGGCGGGGAAAACACCGGGGAGCTGTTTTTT.

V and J are TRBV29-1 and TRBJ2-7; 11 bases are a match to TRBD1. Germline V gene sequence: CDR1 SQVTM, CDR2 ANQGSEA. The J segment lost 1 base and the V segment lost 6 bases, leaving 2 bases of the junction unmatched. There are 13 residues in the CDR3. The CDR3 reads CSVGDRGSYEQYF. The CDR3 DNA reads TGCAGCGTGGGGGACAGGGGGTCCTACGAGCAGTACTTC.

This sequence joins TRBV7-2 and TRBJ2-7; D is unresolved. Per the germline V gene, CDR1 is SGHTA and CDR2 is FQGNSA. V was cut by 4 bases and J by 9 bases, with 16 bases left in between. CDR3 length: 13 residues. The CDR3 region has the DNA TGTGCCAGCAGCTCAATTTTGAACCTCGGGCAGTACTTC. Translation: CASSSILNLGQYF. The full variable domain, its missing parts supplied by reference TRBV7-2 and TRBJ2-7, is GAGVSQSPSNKVTEKGKDVELRCDPISGHTALYWYRQSLGQGLEFLIYFQGNSAPDKSGLPSDRFSAERTGGSVSTLTIQRTQQEDSAVYLCASSSILNLGQYFGPGTRLTVT.

The chain employs TRBV7-9 and TRBJ1-5; D remains ambiguous. The CDR3 length is 12 residues. The V gene's germline CDR1 is SEHNR and CDR2 FQNEAQ (reference sequence). Trimming removed 2 bases at V and 6 bases at J, with 5 bases between. The CDR3 loop is CASSLMSQPQHF. The DNA for the CDR3 is TGTGCCAGCAGCTTAATGAGTCAGCCCCAGCATTTT.

The gene calls are TRBV5-1 and TRBJ2-7; 8 positions match TRBD1. The CDR3 extends over 14 amino acids. V lost 4 bases, J lost 4 bases, and 7 bases stayed unmatched. Germline V gene data show CDR1 as SGHRS and CDR2 as YFSETQ. CDR3 in DNA: TGCGCCAGCAGCCTTGACAGGGGTAATTACGAGCAGTACTTC. It is translated as CASSLDRGNYEQYF.